The 10 T cell receptor beta chains in this list originate from one sample, sequenced in a study of T-cell reconstitution after alpha-beta-depleted transplantation in children. Using unique molecular identifiers, the investigators prepared the TCRbeta library. MiXCR was run by TCRdb on the PCR reads, yielding one entry per CDR3 protein. Among 250,000 to 350,000 distinct CDR3 sequences listed, roughly 25% were seen once. Source: PBMCs, mostly from graft donor cells, taken 180 days after TCRalphabeta/CD19-depleted stem cell transplant. These receptors all come from a male patient younger than 18 who had a stem cell transplant for acute lymphoblastic leukemia, so the T cells may come from the graft donor.

The genes are TRBV7-3 and TRBJ2-2, with 12 nucleotides matching TRBD2. J lost 8 bases, V lost 4 bases, and 8 bases had no gene match. The CDR3 consists of 16 residues. The germline V gene encodes CDR1 SGHTA and CDR2 FQGTGA. Written as DNA, the CDR3 is TGTGCCAGCAGCTCAAGACTAGCGGGAGCTTCGGGGGAGCTGTTTTTT. Translation gives CASSSRLAGASGELFF.

In its sample, this clonotype was seen a few times. The chain employs TRBV7-9 and TRBJ2-5; D might be TRBD2 (6 bases). Trimming cost V 2 bases and J 7 bases, with 14 bases left between them. CDR1 is SEHNR, CDR2 FQNEAQ, per germline (reference sequence). The CDR3 runs 14 residues. The CDR3 reads CASSLRGSEGTQYF. The CDR3 DNA is TGTGCCAGCAGCTTACGGGGGTCGGAAGGGACCCAGTACTTC.

The sample holds a few counts of this clonotype. The V gene is TRBV5-1, the J gene TRBJ1-1, with 9 bases lining up with TRBD1. The CDR3 loop spans 14 amino acids. The germline gives CDR1 SGHRS, CDR2 YFSETQ. V lost 2 bases to trimming and J lost 5 bases; unmatched junction nucleotides: 4. Here the CDR3 reads CASSLQGAGTEAFF. CDR3 DNA sequence: TGCGCCAGCAGCTTACAGGGGGCTGGTACTGAAGCTTTCTTT.

The chain recombines TRBV29-1 with TRBJ2-4; TRBD1 matches at 8 bases. Looked up from germline, CDR1 is SQVTM and CDR2 is ANQGSEA. V was pared by 7 bases and J by 8 bases, with 7 bases of the junction left unmatched. This CDR3 has 12 amino acids. In DNA, the CDR3 is TGCAGCGACCGGACAGGGAATTACATTCAGTACTTC. It specifies CSDRTGNYIQYF.

The gene calls are TRBV18 and TRBJ1-1; D unclear. The germline CDR1 and CDR2 sequences are KGHSH and LQKENI. With 1 base removed from V and 1 base from J, the gap between germline ends came to 4 bases. The CDR3 totals 13 residues. For the CDR3, the DNA is TGTGCCAGCTCACCACAGGAGAACACTGAAGCTTTCTTT. Amino acids: CASSPQENTEAFF. Based on the CDR3 plus reference TRBV18 and TRBJ1-1, the full variable domain is NAGVMQNPRHLVRRRGQEARLRCSPMKGHSHVYWYRQLPEEGLKFMVYLQKENIIDESGMPKERFSAEFPKEGPSILRIQQVVRGDSAAYFCASSPQENTEAFFGQGTRLTVV.

This clonotype showed up just a few times. The V and J genes are TRBV18 and TRBJ2-3; D is possibly TRBD2 (5 bases). V lost 3 bases and J lost 0, with 10 bases in between. The CDR3 sequence is 15 residues long. Germline CDR1 reads KGHSH; CDR2 reads LQKENI. This chain's CDR3 is CASSPSLGSTDTQYF. In nucleotides, the CDR3 is TGTGCCAGCTCACCGTCACTAGGTAGCACAGATACGCAGTATTTT.

In its sample, this clonotype was seen a few times. The chain couples TRBV7-9 to TRBJ2-3; no definite D call. Deletions cut 3 bases from V and 5 bases from J, with 9 bases between. CDR1 is SEHNR, CDR2 FQNEAQ, per germline (reference sequence). This CDR3 is 13 amino acids long. The CDR3, as DNA: TGTGCCAGCAGCTTTCTAGAGGTAGATACGCAGTATTTT. Protein product: CASSFLEVDTQYF.

CDR3 coding DNA: TGTGCCAGCAGTGTGAAGACCCAGTACTTC. Translated: CASSVKTQYF. The chain uses TRBV2 and TRBJ2-5; D call uncertain. V was cut by 4 bases and J by 6 bases, with 3 bases left in between. The CDR3 totals 10 residues. Germline loops: CDR1 SNHLY, CDR2 FYNNEI. Full variable domain (outside the CDR3, taken from reference TRBV2 and TRBJ2-5): EPEVTQTPSHQVTQMGQEVILRCVPISNHLYFYWYRQILGQKVEFLVSFYNNEISEKSEIFDDQFSVERPDGSNFTLKIRSTKLEDSAMYFCASSVKTQYFGPGTRLLVL.

The chain links TRBV20-1 to TRBJ2-7; D may be TRBD2 (6 bases). This CDR3 spans 12 amino acids. V dropped 3 bases and J dropped 3 bases, with 9 bases sitting between them. The germline CDR1 and CDR2 sequences are DFQATT and SNEGSKA (reference sequence). Here the CDR3 reads CSARAGNYEQYF. The CDR3 region has the DNA TGCAGTGCTAGGGCGGGGAACTACGAGCAGTACTTC.

In this sample, this clonotype turned up a few times. This rearrangement joins TRBV20-1 to TRBJ1-4; D gene uncertain. The CDR3 length is 14 residues. V lost 3 bases and J lost 12, with 20 bases in between. The germline V gene has CDR1 DFQATT and CDR2 SNEGSKA (reference sequence). The CDR3 coding sequence is TGCAGTGCTAGTCCCCGGCCTTCGACGGTGGAACTGTTTTTT. Protein sequence: CSASPRPSTVELFF.